Listed here is a single T cell receptor beta chain. Using immunoSEQ multiplex PCR, the repertoire was profiled, and TCRdb retains in-frame clones only, with some absent. The table shows approximately 2,000,000 clones, with 80% to 95% occurring only once. V lost 5 bases to trimming and J lost 3 bases, with 20 bases between them. The CDR3 is 16 residues long. Germline V CDR1 and CDR2: MDHEN, SYDVKM. These data originate in a study of shared clonotypes between healthy human individuals. This TCR came from a man younger than 35 in good health. Some clones in this sample may be carry-over from other donors' samples. Sequencing was performed on naive CD4+ T cells from PBMCs. Documented subset: CD45RA+ positively selected. V and J are TRBV28 and TRBJ2-7; a weak D match, TRBD2 (6 bases). CDR3 in DNA: TGTGCCAGCAGTCCCCACCGGGCAGGGAGGTACTACGAGCAGTACTTC. Protein product: CASSPHRAGRYYEQYF.